The 32 T cell receptor beta chains below all came from one sample that was sequenced in a study of T cells after yellow fever vaccination. TCRdb independently ran MiXCR on the 5' RACE reads; one entry per CDR3 protein. The repertoire holds some 670,000 distinct CDR3 sequences, with approximately 13% as singletons. Sequenced material: PBMCs, taken on the day of the yellow fever booster vaccination. These receptors all stem from a man under 40 who received the YFV17D yellow fever vaccine.

This clonotype has only a few counts. This sequence joins TRBV9 and TRBJ2-7, with D tentatively TRBD1 (6 bases). The CDR3 is made up of 17 amino acids. V was trimmed by 3 bases and J by 0 bases, leaving 19 bases between them. Per germline, CDR1 SGDLS and CDR2 YYNGEE. The CDR3 sequence is CASSALNYRASSYEQYF. The CDR3 coding sequence is TGTGCCAGCAGCGCCCTCAATTACAGGGCTAGCTCCTACGAGCAGTACTTC.

The chain employs TRBV5-5 and TRBJ1-6; 11 bases are a match to TRBD1. Germline values: CDR1 SGHKS, CDR2 YYEKEE (reference sequence). Trimming removed 3 bases from V and 13 bases from J; junction bases left unmatched: 6. CDR3 size: 14 residues. The CDR3, as DNA: TGTGCCAGCAGCTCACGGGACAGGGGGGACCCCCTCCACTTT. This codes for CASSSRDRGDPLHF.

CDR3 amino acids: CASGLRSSGRTYNEQFF. The DNA for the CDR3 is TGTGCCAGCGGATTACGCTCTAGCGGGAGGACCTACAATGAGCAGTTCTTC. V usage is TRBV2 and J usage is TRBJ2-1; 11 positions agree with TRBD2. The CDR3 is 17 amino acids. The germline gives CDR1 SNHLY, CDR2 FYNNEI. With 8 bases clipped from V and 2 bases from J, the junction kept 11 bases outside the gene matches.

This clonotype was seen a few times. This chain joins TRBV21-1 and TRBJ2-7; TRBD1 is taken as the D call from the table, unchecked against the DNA. TRBV21-1 is a pseudogene locus. The CDR3 is 14 residues long. Here the CDR3 reads CASRPPRATYEQYF. CDR3 bases: TGTGCCAGCAGGCCCCCCAGGGCTACCTACGAGCAGTACTTC.

This clonotype was counted between two and nine times. This rearrangement joins TRBV5-1 to TRBJ2-7, with D perhaps TRBD2 (5 bases). Germline values: CDR1 SGHRS, CDR2 YFSETQ. The CDR3 loop spans 14 amino acids. Trimming cost V 0 bases and J 5 bases, with 12 bases left between them. For the CDR3, the DNA is TGCGCCAGCAGCTTGGTACAGCACGGGGACGAGCAGTACTTC. Residues: CASSLVQHGDEQYF.

This clonotype has at least ten counts. The chain recombines TRBV4-2 with TRBJ1-1; weak D call: TRBD1 (5 bases). V lost 1 base to trimming and J lost 3 bases, with 12 bases between them. Germline CDR1 reads LGHNA; CDR2 reads YNFKEQ. The CDR3 contains 15 residues. As DNA, the CDR3 is TGTGCCAGCAGCCAAGTCGGGGTGGGGGACACTGAAGCTTTCTTT. Translating it yields CASSQVGVGDTEAFF.

This clonotype was seen repeatedly, ten times or more. The chain joins TRBV6-2 or TRBV6-3 to TRBJ2-1; D is perhaps TRBD2 (5 bases). Trimming shortened V by 5 bases and J by 0 bases, and 11 bases separated the two germline ends. The CDR3 has 15 residues. Germline CDR1 MNHEY, CDR2 SVGEGT. DNA of the CDR3: TGTGCCAGCAGTCTATCGGGGTTCTCCTACAATGAGCAGTTCTTC. Amino acids: CASSLSGFSYNEQFF.

The chain combines TRBV28 with TRBJ1-5, with a possible D match to TRBD1 (5 bases). The CDR3 spans 15 residues. The ends were cut back, 6 bases at V and 6 bases at J, with 18 bases in the middle. The germline V gene has CDR1 MDHEN and CDR2 SYDVKM. The CDR3 DNA follows: TGTGCCAGCAGCCCCCGTCACGGGGGAAGTCAGCCCCAGCATTTT. Encoded protein: CASSPRHGGSQPQHF.

The genes are TRBV7-2 and TRBJ2-1; the match to TRBD2 covers 11 bases. Losses at the gene ends were 0 bases for V and 8 bases for J; bases not matched to a gene: 12. The germline V gene encodes CDR1 SGHTA and CDR2 FQGNSA. The CDR3 contains 18 residues. The CDR3 nucleotides read TGTGCCAGCAGCTTAGCCTTTGGGCTAGCGGGAGGCGGTTATGAGCAGTTCTTC. Translated: CASSLAFGLAGGGYEQFF. The variable domain in full, completed from reference TRBV7-2 and TRBJ2-1, reads GAGVSQSPSNKVTEKGKDVELRCDPISGHTALYWYRQSLGQGLEFLIYFQGNSAPDKSGLPSDRFSAERTGGSVSTLTIQRTQQEDSAVYLCASSLAFGLAGGGYEQFFGPGTRLTVL.

This chain joins TRBV20-1 and TRBJ2-7; 10 bases match TRBD2. This CDR3 region has 12 residues. Germline loops: CDR1 DFQATT, CDR2 SNEGSKA (reference sequence). As DNA, the CDR3 is TGCAGCGGGATAGCGGGAGGCTACGAGCAGTACTTC. Translating gives CSGIAGGYEQYF.

There are a few counts of this clonotype. The V gene is TRBV6-1, the J gene TRBJ2-2; possibly TRBD2 for D (6 bases). The V end was cut by 10 bases, the J end by 1 base, with 16 bases between. The germline V gene has CDR1 MNHNS and CDR2 SASEGT. The CDR3 sequence is 15 residues long. This chain's CDR3 is CAMREGGKNTGELFF. CDR3 in DNA: TGTGCCATGAGGGAAGGCGGGAAGAACACCGGGGAGCTGTTTTTT.

This chain joins TRBV20-1 and TRBJ1-2; TRBD1 matches at 12 bases. In germline, CDR1 is DFQATT, CDR2 SNEGSKA (reference sequence). V lost 6 bases to trimming and J lost 6 bases; unmatched junction nucleotides: 8. The CDR3 totals 14 residues. The DNA for the CDR3 is TGCAGTGCCTCATCCGGGACAGGGGGCCATGGCTACACCTTC. It is translated as CSASSGTGGHGYTF.

This clonotype has a handful of counts. This chain joins TRBV7-6 and TRBJ2-5, with 11 bases identical to TRBD2. The CDR3 has 16 residues. The germline CDR1 and CDR2 sequences are SGHVS and FNYEAQ. The V gene end was trimmed by 1 base and the J gene end by 4 bases; junction bases not matched to a gene: 5. In DNA, the CDR3 is TGTGCCAGCAGCTTAGGAGAACTAGCGGGAGCAGAGACCCAGTACTTC. Translating it yields CASSLGELAGAETQYF.

In its sample, this clonotype was seen a few times. CDR3 loop: CASSIPGLKLFF. CDR3 coding DNA: TGTGCCAGCAGCATCCCGGGACTAAAACTGTTTTTT. V usage is TRBV7-9 and J usage is TRBJ1-4; TRBD1 is a possible D gene (5 bases). V dropped 5 bases and J dropped 10 bases, with 11 bases sitting between them. The CDR3 runs 12 residues. Germline assignment: CDR1 SEHNR and CDR2 FQNEAQ (reference sequence). The full variable domain, with the rest looked up from reference TRBV7-9 and TRBJ1-4, is DTGVSQNPRHKITKRGQNVTFRCDPISEHNRLYWYRQTLGQGPEFLTYFQNEAQLEKSRLLSDRFSAERPKGSFSTLEIQRTEQGDSAMYLCASSIPGLKLFFGSGTQLSVL.

The chain employs TRBV6-5 and TRBJ2-7; the match to TRBD1 covers 9 bases. CDR3 length equals 15 residues. V gave up 3 bases and J gave up 0 bases; unmatched junction bases: 3. Germline CDR1 MNHEY, CDR2 SVGAGI. CDR3 sequence (DNA): TGTGCCAGCAGTTATAGGGGACAGGGCTCCTACGAGCAGTACTTC. Its protein is CASSYRGQGSYEQYF.

The V and J genes are TRBV7-9 and TRBJ2-7; D may be TRBD2 (5 bases). The CDR3 contains 16 residues. Between the trimmed V and J ends, which lost 2 bases and 0 bases, there was a span of 14 bases. The germline V gene encodes CDR1 SEHNR and CDR2 FQNEAQ (reference sequence). This CDR3 reads CASSLFGPGSSYEQYF. The CDR3 DNA sequence: TGTGCCAGCAGCTTATTCGGTCCGGGGAGCTCCTACGAGCAGTACTTC.

J is TRBJ2-3 and V is TRBV10-3, with 7 bases aligning to TRBD1. Germline V gives CDR1 ENHRY, CDR2 SYGVKD. The CDR3 sequence is 15 residues long. V trimming: 6 bases; J trimming: 3 bases; junction bases outside the gene matches: 9. The CDR3 region is CAIRRGQLETDTQYF. The CDR3 DNA follows: TGTGCCATCAGGAGGGGACAGCTGGAGACAGATACGCAGTATTTT.

The chain employs TRBV5-1 and TRBJ1-2; D gene uncertain. With 0 bases removed from V and 2 bases from J, the gap between germline ends came to 11 bases. Germline V gives CDR1 SGHRS, CDR2 YFSETQ. This CDR3 comprises 15 residues. CDR3 DNA sequence: TGCGCCAGCAGCTTGGCTCCCGGGCTAAACTATGGCTACACCTTC. Amino acids: CASSLAPGLNYGYTF.

This clonotype was seen a few times. J is TRBJ2-2 and V is TRBV7-3; 9 bases fit TRBD1. There are 19 residues in the CDR3. The trim removed 4 bases at V and 6 bases at J, leaving 18 bases unmatched. Germline CDR1 SGHTA, CDR2 FQGTGA. The CDR3 DNA is TGTGCCAGCAGCTCCACCTTGGGACAGGGCTATCTTTCGGCCGGGGAGCTGTTTTTT. It yields the protein CASSSTLGQGYLSAGELFF.

This clonotype was counted only a few times. This chain links TRBV9 with TRBJ2-5; D call uncertain. The germline CDR1 and CDR2 sequences are SGDLS and YYNGEE. Trimming pared 3 bases from V and 2 bases from J, leaving 8 bases between. CDR3 length: 13 amino acids. CDR3 sequence: CASSGSLQETQYF. The CDR3, as DNA: TGTGCCAGCAGCGGTAGTTTACAAGAGACCCAGTACTTC.

The V gene is TRBV12-3 or TRBV12-4, the J gene TRBJ2-3; 9 nucleotides line up with TRBD2. The V and J ends lost 4 bases and 2 bases, in that order; junction bases with no gene match: 4. The CDR3 runs to 15 residues. In DNA, the CDR3 is TGTGCCAGCAGTTCGGCTAGCGGGAACACAGATACGCAGTATTTT. Translated: CASSSASGNTDTQYF.

CDR3 loop: CASSPGLAGSFQETYEQYF. The CDR3 nucleotides read TGTGCCAGCAGCCCAGGACTAGCGGGAAGCTTCCAGGAGACCTACGAGCAGTACTTC. The chain links TRBV7-6 to TRBJ2-7; 12 bases map to TRBD2. V was pared by 5 bases and J by 2 bases, with 16 bases of the junction left unmatched. The CDR3 extends over 19 amino acids. In germline, CDR1 is SGHVS, CDR2 FNYEAQ.

The gene calls are TRBV7-2 and TRBJ2-5; TRBD2 agrees at 7 bases. From germline, CDR1 is SGHTA and CDR2 FQGNSA. The CDR3 runs 14 residues. The V segment lost 0 bases and the J segment 4 bases; nucleotides outside the gene matches: 2. This chain's CDR3 is CASSLAGRRETQYF. CDR3 bases: TGTGCCAGCAGCTTAGCCGGGAGGCGAGAGACCCAGTACTTC.

Only a few counts were recorded for this clonotype. CDR3 loop: CASSKGLAGVSYEQYF. CDR3 DNA sequence: TGTGCCAGCAGTAAGGGACTAGCGGGAGTCAGTTACGAGCAGTACTTC. The genes are TRBV27 and TRBJ2-7; 14 bases align to TRBD2. V lost 5 bases to trimming and J lost 4 bases; unmatched junction nucleotides: 7. Germline V lookup: CDR1 MNHEY, CDR2 SMNVEV (reference sequence). The CDR3 contains 16 residues.

The V call is TRBV2, the J call TRBJ2-7; the match to TRBD2 covers 14 bases. J gave up 5 bases and V 8 bases, and 5 bases lay outside the gene matches. Germline values: CDR1 SNHLY, CDR2 FYNNEI. The CDR3 is made up of 14 amino acids. CDR3 bases: TGTGCCAGCTTATTGGGACTAGCGGGAGACGAGCAGTACTTC. Protein product: CASLLGLAGDEQYF.

Only a few counts were recorded for this clonotype. The chain combines TRBV5-6 with TRBJ2-5; 14 positions match TRBD2. V lost 5 bases and J lost 2; bases outside the gene matches: 8. Germline assignment: CDR1 SGHDT and CDR2 YYEEEE. This CDR3 comprises 17 residues. The CDR3: CASRYTGLAGDQETQYF. The CDR3 DNA is TGTGCCAGCAGGTACACGGGACTAGCGGGAGATCAAGAGACCCAGTACTTC.

The sample holds a few counts of this clonotype. The CDR3 DNA reads as TGTGCCAGCAGCTCCTCACTAGCGGGAGGGCCATTACGCACAGATACGCAGTATTTT. It specifies CASSSSLAGGPLRTDTQYF. This sequence joins TRBV11-1 and TRBJ2-3, with TRBD2 matching over 13 bases. Germline trimming cut 4 bases from V and 1 base from J; bases unmatched to any gene: 11. Germline V gene data show CDR1 as SGHAT and CDR2 as FQDESV (reference sequence). This CDR3 contains 19 residues.

This clonotype was counted only a few times. The rearrangement uses TRBV2 and TRBJ2-6, with D maybe TRBD1 (5 bases). Trimming cost V 8 bases and J 4 bases, with 9 bases left between them. The germline V gene has CDR1 SNHLY and CDR2 FYNNEI. The CDR3 loop spans 13 amino acids. The CDR3 loop is CASLGAGANVLTF. CDR3 DNA sequence: TGTGCCAGCCTAGGGGCGGGGGCCAACGTCCTGACTTTC.

J is TRBJ2-3 and V is TRBV7-2; possible D gene TRBD2, 6 bases. Germline CDR1 SGHTA, CDR2 FQGNSA. The CDR3 totals 14 residues. The V gene lost 4 bases and the J gene lost 2 bases, with 10 bases spanning the gap. The CDR3 region has the DNA TGTGCCAGCAGCTCAGCGGGCCCCACAGATACGCAGTATTTT. It specifies CASSSAGPTDTQYF. Variable domain in full (rest from reference TRBV7-2 and TRBJ2-3): GAGVSQSPSNKVTEKGKDVELRCDPISGHTALYWYRQSLGQGLEFLIYFQGNSAPDKSGLPSDRFSAERTGGSVSTLTIQRTQQEDSAVYLCASSSAGPTDTQYFGPGTRLTVL.

This clonotype was recorded only once. The junction departs from germline at one end; a sequencing error may be responsible. V is TRBV20-1 and J is TRBJ2-2, with TRBD2 matching over 12 bases. Germline assignment: CDR1 DFQATT and CDR2 SNEGSKA (reference sequence). The CDR3 is 17 amino acids. The CDR3 DNA reads TGCTGTGCTAGAGACCTTACTAGCGGGAGGAGGGTCGGGGAGCTGTTTTTT. This translates into CCARDLTSGRRVGELFF.

This clonotype has a handful of counts. This chain uses TRBV19 with TRBJ2-7; 8 bases are shared with TRBD1. The CDR3 contains 16 residues. V trimming: 5 bases; J trimming: 1 base; junction bases outside the gene matches: 10. The V gene's germline CDR1 is LNHDA and CDR2 SQIVND (reference sequence). Here the CDR3 DNA reads TGTGCCAGTAGTCTAAGGGGCGGGACAGGATCCTACGAGCAGTACTTC. This gives the protein CASSLRGGTGSYEQYF. The full variable domain, its missing parts supplied by reference TRBV19 and TRBJ2-7, is DGGITQSPKYLFRKEGQNVTLSCEQNLNHDAMYWYRQDPGQGLRLIYYSQIVNDFQKGDIAEGYSVSREKKESFPLTVTSAQKNPTAFYLCASSLRGGTGSYEQYFGPGTRLTVT.

Only a few counts were recorded for this clonotype. V usage is TRBV15 and J usage is TRBJ2-3; 15 positions match TRBD2. J lost 6 bases, V lost 3 bases, and 7 bases had no gene match. The CDR3 is made up of 17 amino acids. Germline assignment: CDR1 LNHNV and CDR2 YYDKDF (reference sequence). The CDR3 DNA is TGTGCCACCAGCAGCCCACCGGGACTAGCGGGAGGTGATACGCAGTATTTT. This sequence encodes CATSSPPGLAGGDTQYF.